The 29 T cell receptor beta chains listed next were all sequenced from one sample in a study of OX40 agonist ivuxolimab in advanced cancers. The assay was immunoSEQ multiplex PCR, and TCRdb's table has in-frame clones only and misses some. The data show some 66,000 clones, with 88% seen just once and less than 0.65% held by the top ten. Sequencing was performed on CD4+ or CD8+ T cells sorted from blood, taken in a trial of the OX40 agonist ivuxolimab. Receptors originate from an adult with an advanced solid tumor such as melanoma, head and neck, liver or kidney cancer.

In regard to this clone: The identical CDR3 is also encoded by other nucleotide sequences in the sample. The gene calls are TRBV4-2 and TRBJ2-1, with D unresolved. Germline V gene lookup returns CDR1 LGHNA and CDR2 YNFKEQ. V dropped 0 bases and J dropped 10 bases, with 13 bases sitting between them. The CDR3 extends over 14 amino acids. The CDR3 is CASSQDGSSDEQFF. CDR3 nucleotides: TGTGCCAGCAGCCAAGATGGGTCGTCGGACGAGCAGTTCTTC.

The genes are TRBV5-4 and TRBJ2-1, with 10 nucleotides matching TRBD2. The CDR3 has 16 residues. Germline V gives CDR1 SGHNT, CDR2 YYREEE (reference sequence). Losses at the gene ends were 4 bases for V and 4 bases for J; bases not matched to a gene: 8. The CDR3 coding sequence is TGTGCCAGCAGCCCCGGGGAGCGGGGGGGTTACAATGAGCAGTTCTTC. It encodes CASSPGERGGYNEQFF.

The CDR3 nucleotides read TGTGCCAGCAGTGTAGACATTTCCGGCTACACCTTC. It specifies CASSVDISGYTF. This sequence joins TRBV2 and TRBJ1-2, with D hard to call. Germline-derived CDR1 and CDR2 are SNHLY and FYNNEI. V shed 4 bases and J shed 8 bases, with 11 bases lying between them. The CDR3 runs 12 residues.

This chain connects TRBV6-5 to TRBJ1-2; D is ambiguous. Germline-derived CDR1 and CDR2 are MNHEY and SVGAGI. The V and J ends lost 6 bases and 4 bases respectively, with 9 bases between them. The length of the CDR3 is 12 residues. The CDR3 DNA is TGTGCCAGCAGGCCCACCGGCTATGGCTACACCTTC. This gives the protein CASRPTGYGYTF.

The chain recombines TRBV5-1 with TRBJ2-3; TRBD2 agrees at 14 bases. Germline V gene lookup returns CDR1 SGHRS and CDR2 YFSETQ. This CDR3 has 16 amino acids. V dropped 0 bases and J dropped 11; count of bases not matched to a gene: 8. In DNA form, the CDR3 reads TGCGCCAGCAGCTTGGCAGGGACTAGCGGGGGCTGGGGGCAGTATTTT. Its protein product is CASSLAGTSGGWGQYF. Full variable domain (remainder filled in from reference TRBV5-1 and TRBJ2-3): KAGVTQTPRYLIKTRGQQVTLSCSPISGHRSVSWYQQTPGQGLQFLFEYFSETQRNKGNFPGRFSGRQFSNSRSEMNVSTLELGDSALYLCASSLAGTSGGWGQYFGPGTRLTVL.

The rearrangement joins TRBV30 to TRBJ2-2; TRBD2 matches at 9 bases. The trim removed 3 bases at V and 3 bases at J, leaving 8 bases unmatched. This CDR3 contains 16 residues. Germline values: CDR1 GTSNPN, CDR2 SVGIG (reference sequence). CDR3 in amino acids: CAWRGSGGWYTGELFF. DNA for the CDR3: TGTGCCTGGAGGGGAAGCGGGGGGTGGTACACCGGGGAGCTGTTTTTT. Full variable domain (rest looked up from reference TRBV30 and TRBJ2-2): SQTIHQWPATLVQPVGSPLSLECTVEGTSNPNLYWYRQAAGRGLQLLFYSVGIGQISSEVPQNLSASRPQDRQFILSSKKLLLSDSGFYLCAWRGSGGWYTGELFFGEGSRLTVL.

This clone was seen just once. The rearrangement links TRBV9 to TRBJ2-3; TRBD2 is a possible D gene (6 bases). This CDR3 comprises 14 residues. The V and J ends lost 7 bases and 4 bases respectively, with 16 bases between them. CDR1 is SGDLS, CDR2 YYNGEE, per germline. CDR3 residues: CASAGLLDADTQYF. CDR3 nucleotide sequence: TGTGCCAGCGCGGGGTTACTCGATGCAGATACGCAGTATTTT.

In this sample, this clone turned up once. J is TRBJ1-5 and V is TRBV2; tentatively, D is TRBD1 (6 bases). V lost 5 bases and J 5 bases, leaving 13 bases between the germline ends. CDR1 and CDR2 (germline): SNHLY, FYNNEI. The CDR3 spans 14 residues. CDR3 residues: CASSPLQGYQPQHF. The CDR3 DNA reads TGTGCCAGCAGTCCCCTACAGGGTTATCAGCCCCAGCATTTT.

V usage is TRBV9 and J usage is TRBJ2-1, with D perhaps matching TRBD1 or TRBD2 (5 bases each). Trimming took off 4 bases at V and 8 bases at J, with 13 bases between the two ends. The V gene's germline CDR1 is SGDLS and CDR2 YYNGEE. The length of the CDR3 is 13 residues. CDR3 sequence reads: CASSTQQGDEQFF. CDR3 nucleotide sequence: TGTGCCAGCAGCACTCAGCAGGGAGATGAGCAGTTCTTC.

This chain connects TRBV19 to TRBJ1-6; D is perhaps TRBD1 (5 bases). The CDR3 contains 13 residues. Germline CDR1 is LNHDA and CDR2 is SQIVND (reference sequence). The V gene lost 11 bases and the J gene lost 7 bases, with 15 bases spanning the gap. The CDR3 coding sequence is TGTGCCGGATCACAGGAGATCAATTCACCCCTCCACTTT. It specifies CAGSQEINSPLHF.

A single count supports this clone. This rearrangement joins TRBV7-3 to TRBJ2-3; D unclear. Trimming removed 1 base from V and 2 bases from J, with 10 bases in between. CDR3 length: 15 amino acids. The V gene's germline CDR1 is SGHTA and CDR2 FQGTGA. CDR3 nucleotide sequence: TGTGCCAGCAGCTTAATCTCTACCCTCACAGATACGCAGTATTTT. It is translated as CASSLISTLTDTQYF.

This chain joins TRBV4-2 and TRBJ2-5; 7 bases are a match to TRBD1. This CDR3 has 15 amino acids. Trimming at V came to 5 bases and at J to 3 bases, leaving 9 bases not matched to a gene. The germline CDR1 and CDR2 sequences are LGHNA and YNFKEQ. CDR3 DNA sequence: TGTGCCAGCAGCGTCAATCCCGGGACAGAAGAGACCCAGTACTTC. Translated, it gives CASSVNPGTEETQYF.

The chain links TRBV6-6 to TRBJ1-5, with 8 bases matching TRBD1. The germline V gene has CDR1 MNHNY and CDR2 SVGAGI (reference sequence). Trimming took 4 bases from V and 2 from J; bases not matched to a gene: 7. The CDR3 spans 16 residues. CDR3 region: CASSSTGVVGNQPQHF. In nucleotides, the CDR3 is TGTGCCAGCAGTTCGACAGGGGTGGTAGGCAATCAGCCCCAGCATTTT.

The CDR3 spells CASSLAGTAIVNEQFF. In nucleotides, the CDR3 is TGTGCCAGCAGCCTAGCCGGGACAGCCATAGTCAATGAGCAGTTCTTC. J is TRBJ2-1 and V is TRBV11-2; 7 bases match TRBD1. The length of the CDR3 is 16 residues. Trimming took 5 bases from V and 6 from J; bases not matched to a gene: 13. Germline CDR1 and CDR2: SGHAT and FQNNGV.

This chain joins TRBV28 and TRBJ1-5, with 7 positions matching TRBD1. The CDR3 has 14 residues. Per germline, CDR1 MDHEN and CDR2 SYDVKM. J was trimmed by 5 bases and V by 8 bases; bases with no gene match: 9. Here the CDR3 reads CASYSGTAHQPQHF. The CDR3 nucleotides are TGTGCCAGCTACTCCGGGACAGCTCATCAGCCCCAGCATTTT.

J is TRBJ2-7 and V is TRBV18, with 7 bases aligning to TRBD1. Trimming cost V 3 bases and J 1 base; bases outside gene matches: 3. The CDR3 has 14 residues. The germline V gene encodes CDR1 KGHSH and CDR2 LQKENI. The CDR3 DNA reads TGTGCCAGCTCACCGGGACAGACATCCTACGAGCAGTACTTC. Its translation is CASSPGQTSYEQYF. Full variable domain (outside the CDR3, taken from reference TRBV18 and TRBJ2-7): NAGVMQNPRHLVRRRGQEARLRCSPMKGHSHVYWYRQLPEEGLKFMVYLQKENIIDESGMPKERFSAEFPKEGPSILRIQQVVRGDSAAYFCASSPGQTSYEQYFGPGTRLTVT.

V gene TRBV6-1 combines with J gene TRBJ2-7; no reliable D call. CDR1 is MNHNS and CDR2 is SASEGT in the germline V gene. V lost 2 bases to trimming and J lost 4 bases, with 6 bases between them. The CDR3 is 12 amino acids. In DNA, the CDR3 is TGTGCCAGCAGTGAAAGAGCATACGAGCAGTACTTC. Its translation is CASSERAYEQYF.

This chain joins TRBV28 and TRBJ1-5; D not certain. V was clipped by 5 bases and J by 4 bases, with 12 bases between them. The CDR3 covers 14 residues. The germline V gene encodes CDR1 MDHEN and CDR2 SYDVKM. Here the CDR3 reads CASSIDKGNQPQHF. The CDR3 DNA reads TGTGCCAGCAGTATCGACAAAGGTAATCAGCCCCAGCATTTT.

The chain links TRBV5-1 to TRBJ2-3; D is possibly TRBD2 (7 bases). This CDR3 is 15 amino acids long. Trimming stripped 2 bases from V and 4 bases from J, with 14 bases between. The germline V gene has CDR1 SGHRS and CDR2 YFSETQ. The CDR3 DNA follows: TGCGCCAGCAGCTTTGGGGGGGCGACCTCAGATACGCAGTATTTT. Translated: CASSFGGATSDTQYF.

This sequence joins TRBV30 and TRBJ1-1; D is possibly TRBD1 (5 bases). The CDR3 length is 13 residues. The germline V and J ends were trimmed by 4 bases and 4 bases, with 13 bases remaining between them. Germline V gene sequence: CDR1 GTSNPN, CDR2 SVGIG (reference sequence). CDR3 protein: CAWMRGSGTEAFF. The CDR3 nucleotides read TGTGCCTGGATGAGGGGATCCGGCACTGAAGCTTTCTTT. The full variable domain, in which reference TRBV30 and TRBJ1-1 provide the parts outside the CDR3, is SQTIHQWPATLVQPVGSPLSLECTVEGTSNPNLYWYRQAAGRGLQLLFYSVGIGQISSEVPQNLSASRPQDRQFILSSKKLLLSDSGFYLCAWMRGSGTEAFFGQGTRLTVV.

The rearrangement joins TRBV9 to TRBJ1-4; TRBD1 matches at 9 bases. The CDR3 has 18 amino acids. V shed 4 bases, J shed 8 bases, and the junction held 18 bases outside the gene matches. The germline V gene encodes CDR1 SGDLS and CDR2 YYNGEE. The CDR3 loop reads CASSIGQGYMRRGEKLFF. For the CDR3, the DNA is TGTGCCAGCAGCATCGGACAGGGGTATATGAGGCGAGGGGAAAAACTGTTTTTT.

The J gene is TRBJ2-3, the V gene TRBV19; D is undetermined. The germline V gene encodes CDR1 LNHDA and CDR2 SQIVND (reference sequence). The CDR3 is made up of 13 amino acids. V lost 6 bases to trimming and J lost 1 base, with 8 bases between them. CDR3 protein: CASSGSGTDTQYF. The CDR3 coding sequence is TGTGCCAGTAGCGGAAGTGGCACAGATACGCAGTATTTT.

CDR3 coding DNA: TGTGCCAGCAGTCCTCCTGAGAGCACAGATACGCAGTATTTT. Amino acid sequence: CASSPPESTDTQYF. This chain links TRBV6-5 with TRBJ2-3; the D is unclear. CDR1 and CDR2 from the germline V gene are MNHEY and SVGAGI. Trimming removed 5 bases at V and 0 bases at J, with 9 bases between. The CDR3 is made up of 14 amino acids.

V usage is TRBV4-1 and J usage is TRBJ1-2; the D is unclear. CDR3 length: 16 amino acids. The germline V and J ends were trimmed by 3 bases and 2 bases, with 16 bases remaining between them. Looked up from germline, CDR1 is MGHRA and CDR2 is YSYEKL. The CDR3 DNA reads as TGCGCCAGCAGCCAGGGGAGAGGCAGATCGAACTATGGCTACACCTTC. Translation: CASSQGRGRSNYGYTF.

The CDR3 reads CASSVRGSGANVLTF. The CDR3 bases are TGCGCCAGCAGTGTGCGGGGCTCTGGGGCCAACGTCCTGACTTTC. The chain couples TRBV10-2 to TRBJ2-6, with D possibly TRBD2 on 6 matching bases. Trimming took off 4 bases at V and 0 bases at J, with 7 bases between the two ends. The CDR3 extends over 15 amino acids. Looked up from germline, CDR1 is WSHSY and CDR2 is SAAADI.

The J gene is TRBJ2-7, the V gene TRBV7-9; a weak D match, TRBD1 (5 bases). Germline V lookup: CDR1 SEHNR, CDR2 FQNEAQ (reference sequence). Trimming removed 5 bases at V and 10 bases at J, with 21 bases between. The CDR3 runs 14 residues. The CDR3 protein is CASSRPIDRDRQYF. The CDR3 DNA follows: TGTGCCAGCAGCCGACCCATCGACAGAGATCGTCAGTACTTC.

The rearrangement joins TRBV7-9 to TRBJ1-3; D perhaps matches TRBD1 (6 bases). The length of the CDR3 is 14 residues. V lost 7 bases, J lost 3 bases, and 13 bases lay in between. Germline V CDR1 and CDR2: SEHNR, FQNEAQ (reference sequence). The CDR3 sequence is CASILQGGGNTIYF. CDR3 in DNA: TGTGCCAGCATCCTACAGGGCGGTGGAAACACCATATATTTT.

The chain recombines TRBV30 with TRBJ2-1; 7 nucleotides align to TRBD1. Unmatched junction bases numbered 5, after V lost 0 bases and J lost 3 bases. The CDR3 totals 15 residues. Germline V gene data show CDR1 as GTSNPN and CDR2 as SVGIG (reference sequence). CDR3 amino acids: CAWSVGTGVYNEQFF. As DNA, the CDR3 is TGTGCCTGGAGTGTCGGCACAGGGGTCTACAATGAGCAGTTCTTC.

The chain couples TRBV9 to TRBJ2-1, with 7 bases lining up with TRBD2. CDR1 is SGDLS and CDR2 is YYNGEE in the germline V gene. J lost 0 bases, V lost 0 bases, and 3 bases had no gene match. This CDR3 is built from 16 residues. In nucleotides, the CDR3 is TGTGCCAGCAGCGTAGGAGGCGGGGGCTCCTACAATGAGCAGTTCTTC. Encoded protein: CASSVGGGGSYNEQFF. Using reference TRBV9 and TRBJ2-1 for the parts outside the CDR3, the full variable domain is DSGVTQTPKHLITATGQRVTLRCSPRSGDLSVYWYQQSLDQGLQFLIQYYNGEERAKGNILERFSAQQFPDLHSELNLSSLELGDSALYFCASSVGGGGSYNEQFFGPGTRLTVL.